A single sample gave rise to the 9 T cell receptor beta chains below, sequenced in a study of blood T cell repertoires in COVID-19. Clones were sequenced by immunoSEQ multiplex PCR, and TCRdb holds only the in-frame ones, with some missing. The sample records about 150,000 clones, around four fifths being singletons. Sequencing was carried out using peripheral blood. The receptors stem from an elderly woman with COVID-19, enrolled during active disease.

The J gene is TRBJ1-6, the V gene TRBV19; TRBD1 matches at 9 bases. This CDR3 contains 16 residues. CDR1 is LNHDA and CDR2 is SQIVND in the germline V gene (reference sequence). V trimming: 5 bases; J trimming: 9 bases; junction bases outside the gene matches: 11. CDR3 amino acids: CASSPGTGSVRSPLHF. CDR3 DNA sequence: TGTGCCAGTAGTCCCGGGACAGGGTCAGTTCGTTCACCCCTCCACTTT.

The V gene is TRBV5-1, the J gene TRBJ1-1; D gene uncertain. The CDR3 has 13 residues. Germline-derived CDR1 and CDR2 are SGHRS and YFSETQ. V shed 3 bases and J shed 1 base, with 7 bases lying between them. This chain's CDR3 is CASSSARNTEAFF. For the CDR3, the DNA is TGCGCCAGCAGCTCAGCGCGGAACACTGAAGCTTTCTTT.

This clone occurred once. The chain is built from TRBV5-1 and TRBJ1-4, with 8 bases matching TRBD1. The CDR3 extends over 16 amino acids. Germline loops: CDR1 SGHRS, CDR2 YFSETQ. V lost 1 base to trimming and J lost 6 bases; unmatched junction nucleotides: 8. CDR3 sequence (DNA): TGCGCCAGCAGCTTGAGTAGTTGGACAGGGTATGAAAAACTGTTTTTT. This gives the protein CASSLSSWTGYEKLFF. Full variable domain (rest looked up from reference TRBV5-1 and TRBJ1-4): KAGVTQTPRYLIKTRGQQVTLSCSPISGHRSVSWYQQTPGQGLQFLFEYFSETQRNKGNFPGRFSGRQFSNSRSEMNVSTLELGDSALYLCASSLSSWTGYEKLFFGSGTQLSVL.

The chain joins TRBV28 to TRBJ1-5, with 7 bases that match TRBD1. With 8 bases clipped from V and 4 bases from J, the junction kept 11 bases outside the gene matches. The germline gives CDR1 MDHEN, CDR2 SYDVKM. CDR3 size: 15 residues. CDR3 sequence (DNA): TGTGCCAGCGGACTTCTCGGGACAGATAATCAGCCCCAGCATTTT. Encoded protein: CASGLLGTDNQPQHF.

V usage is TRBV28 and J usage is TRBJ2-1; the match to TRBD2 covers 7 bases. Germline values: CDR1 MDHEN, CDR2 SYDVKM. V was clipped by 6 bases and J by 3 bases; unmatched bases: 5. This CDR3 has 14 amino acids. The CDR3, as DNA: TGTGCCAGCAGGGATGAGCGGGGCTACAATGAGCAGTTCTTC. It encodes CASRDERGYNEQFF.

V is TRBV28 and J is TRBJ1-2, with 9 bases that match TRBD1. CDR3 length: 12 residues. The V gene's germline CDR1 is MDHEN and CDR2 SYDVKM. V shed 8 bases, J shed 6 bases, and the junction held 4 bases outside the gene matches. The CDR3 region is CASRTGADGYTF. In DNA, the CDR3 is TGTGCCAGCCGGACAGGGGCGGATGGCTACACCTTC.

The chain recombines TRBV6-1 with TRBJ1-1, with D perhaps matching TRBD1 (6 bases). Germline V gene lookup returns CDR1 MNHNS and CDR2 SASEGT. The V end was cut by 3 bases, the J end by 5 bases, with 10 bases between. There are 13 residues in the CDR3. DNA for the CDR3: TGTGCCAGCAGTGAGAACAGGGATACTGAAGCTTTCTTT. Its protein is CASSENRDTEAFF.

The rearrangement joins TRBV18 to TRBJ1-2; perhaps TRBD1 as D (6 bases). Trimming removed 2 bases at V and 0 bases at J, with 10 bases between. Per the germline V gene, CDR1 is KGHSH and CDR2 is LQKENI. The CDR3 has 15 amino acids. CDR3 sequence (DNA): TGTGCCAGCTCACCAGGGGGCTCTGCTAACTATGGCTACACCTTC. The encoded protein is CASSPGGSANYGYTF.

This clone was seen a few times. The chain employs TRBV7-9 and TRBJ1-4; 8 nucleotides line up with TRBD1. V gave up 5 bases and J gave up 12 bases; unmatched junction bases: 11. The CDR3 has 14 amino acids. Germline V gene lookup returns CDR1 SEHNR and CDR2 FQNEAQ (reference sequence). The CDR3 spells CASSLKADRGELFF. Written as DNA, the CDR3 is TGTGCCAGCAGCCTCAAGGCCGACAGGGGAGAACTGTTTTTT.